This T cell receptor beta chain was identified in a study of tumor-infiltrating lymphocytes in primary liver carcinoma. TCR beta cDNA was made from approximately 500 ng total RNA with a constant-region primer. Researchers made the TCR beta libraries by running three nested multiplex PCR rounds with slightly modified ARM-PCR. Both of the initial two PCR rounds ran for nine to ten cycles and employed TRBV1-TRBV30 forward primers alongside a C-beta reverse primer. TCRdb itself ran the multiplex PCR reads through MiXCR, one entry per CDR3 protein. The sample yields 100,000 or so distinct CDR3 sequences, more than 65% seen once. As concerns this clonotype: The conserved phenylalanine or tryptophan is not found at the CDR3 terminus, so this likely reflects a read error. The DNA is omitted, as the CDR3 cannot be located on it reliably, and the CDR3 follows TCRdb's listing.

The CDR3 has 14 amino acids, counting both end residues. Germline values: CDR1 LGHNT, CDR2 FRNRAP. Each 20-30 mg portion of unsorted bulk tissue served as the source for co-extraction of RNA and DNA. The sampling covered five separate regions of each tumor. This receptor was obtained from a woman aged 60 to 75 with primary liver carcinoma and hepatitis B virus infection. Sequencing input: liver tumor tissue from sampling region 5. Subset noted: tumor region T5, tumor centre. The J gene is TRBJ2-1, the V gene TRBV12-5; whether TRBD2, the table's D call, matches the DNA was not checked. CDR3 amino acids: CASGTKREKNEEFL.